These 5 T cell receptor beta chains originate from one sample sequenced in a study of cytomegalovirus exposure and HLA in healthy donors. This table comes from immunoSEQ multiplex PCR, and its TCRdb copy is limited to in-frame clones, with some not included. This table holds more than 110,000 clones, around 85% found once. The specimen was PBMCs. These receptors all stem from a young man in good health and CMV-seronegative.

The V and J genes are TRBV6-1 and TRBJ1-4, with TRBD1 as a possible D gene (5 bases). The CDR3 is made up of 14 amino acids. Trimming shortened V by 6 bases and J by 8 bases, and 16 bases separated the two germline ends. CDR1 is MNHNS, CDR2 SASEGT, per germline. DNA of the CDR3: TGTGCCAGCAGCCTACCCAGGGTTGGGGAAAAACTGTTTTTT. Encoded protein: CASSLPRVGEKLFF.

The DNA of the CDR3 is TGTGCCAGCAGCTTTCAGAACCGCCCCTACGAGCAGTACTTC. Translated: CASSFQNRPYEQYF. The rearrangement links TRBV5-5 to TRBJ2-7; D call uncertain. The CDR3 totals 14 residues. Germline V gene lookup returns CDR1 SGHKS and CDR2 YYEKEE (reference sequence). V gave up 2 bases and J gave up 2 bases, with 11 bases separating them.

This chain connects TRBV10-3 to TRBJ2-3; D remains ambiguous. This CDR3 has 14 amino acids. Deletions cut 6 bases from V and 4 bases from J, with 14 bases between. The germline CDR1 and CDR2 sequences are ENHRY and SYGVKD. The CDR3 sequence is CAISHGANPDTQYF. CDR3 nucleotides: TGTGCCATCAGCCACGGAGCTAACCCAGATACGCAGTATTTT.

This chain uses TRBV19 with TRBJ2-2; D possibly corresponds to TRBD1 (6 bases). The germline V gene encodes CDR1 LNHDA and CDR2 SQIVND (reference sequence). Trimming pared 5 bases from V and 4 bases from J, leaving 11 bases between. The CDR3 runs to 14 residues. In DNA, the CDR3 is TGTGCCAGTAGTGTTCAGGGGTCCACCGGGGAGCTGTTTTTT. It is translated as CASSVQGSTGELFF.

The V and J genes are TRBV4-2 and TRBJ2-7; TRBD1 agrees at 7 bases. CDR3 length: 16 residues. From germline, CDR1 is LGHNA and CDR2 YNFKEQ. J was trimmed by 4 bases and V by 3 bases; bases with no gene match: 12. CDR3 nucleotides: TGTGCCAGCAGCCAGGATACAGGGGAAGGAAGTTACGAGCAGTACTTC. It specifies CASSQDTGEGSYEQYF.